These 19 T cell receptor beta chains were sequenced from one sample in a study of shared clonotypes between healthy human individuals. The table came from immunoSEQ multiplex PCR; TCRdb's copy has only in-frame clones and leaves some out. The sample consists of about 1.5 million clones, 98% of them appearing once. The sequenced material came from naive CD4+ T cells sorted from blood. This sample's subset: CD45RA+ positively selected. The receptors originated from a young man in good health.

The rearrangement links TRBV5-6 to TRBJ2-2; TRBD2 matches at 9 bases. With V trimmed by 2 bases and J by 7 bases, 3 bases remained unmatched. In germline, CDR1 is SGHDT, CDR2 YYEEEE. The CDR3 runs 14 residues. CDR3 amino acids: CASSLELAGGELFF. The CDR3 coding sequence is TGTGCCAGCAGCTTAGAACTAGCGGGCGGGGAGCTGTTTTTT.

The V gene is TRBV12-2, the J gene TRBJ2-4; TRBD1 is the table's D call and was not checked against the DNA. TRBV12-2 is marked as a pseudogene. The CDR3 contains 20 residues. CDR3 sequence reads: CASPDAGDANFVQAKNIQYF. The CDR3 nucleotides are TGTGCAAGTCCCGATGCAGGGGACGCTAACTTTGTCCAAGCCAAAAACATTCAGTACTTC.

The genes are TRBV19 and TRBJ2-4; D tentatively fits TRBD1 or TRBD2 (5 bases each). V was clipped by 2 bases and J by 7 bases, with 12 bases between them. CDR1 and CDR2 from the germline V gene are LNHDA and SQIVND (reference sequence). CDR3 size: 14 residues. The CDR3 DNA follows: TGTGCCAGTAGTATACGGGGACCGTCCAACATTCAGTACTTC. Protein product: CASSIRGPSNIQYF.

CDR3 residues: CASSNRDRDNYGYTF. In DNA form, the CDR3 reads TGTGCCAGCAGTAACCGGGACAGGGATAACTATGGCTACACCTTC. The chain uses TRBV6-5 and TRBJ1-2; 9 bases fit TRBD1. Germline-derived CDR1 and CDR2 are MNHEY and SVGAGI. CDR3 length: 15 amino acids. Unmatched junction bases numbered 5, after V lost 5 bases and J lost 1 base.

This chain joins TRBV9 and TRBJ2-5, with D perhaps assigned TRBD1 or TRBD2 (5 bases each). Per the germline V gene, CDR1 is SGDLS and CDR2 is YYNGEE. This CDR3 region has 14 residues. Trimming removed 1 base at V and 5 bases at J, with 12 bases between. This CDR3 is CASSVRGVGETQYF. CDR3 nucleotides: TGTGCCAGCAGCGTAAGAGGGGTAGGCGAGACCCAGTACTTC.

This clone appeared once. The genes are TRBV5-4 and TRBJ2-7, with 12 bases fitting TRBD2. Germline values: CDR1 SGHNT, CDR2 YYREEE (reference sequence). The ends lost 3 bases at V and 6 bases at J; junction bases unmatched: 7. The CDR3 extends over 15 amino acids. In nucleotides, the CDR3 is TGTGCCAGCAGCTCCACTCGGACTAGCGGGGCCGAGCAGTACTTC. This encodes CASSSTRTSGAEQYF.

V is TRBV5-4 and J is TRBJ2-1; TRBD2 matches at 13 bases. The trim removed 5 bases at V and 1 base at J, leaving 6 bases unmatched. The CDR3 has 17 amino acids. CDR1 and CDR2 from the germline V gene are SGHNT and YYREEE (reference sequence). The CDR3 here is CASRGRTSGRSYNEQFF. DNA of the CDR3: TGTGCCAGCAGAGGGCGGACTAGCGGGAGATCCTACAATGAGCAGTTCTTC.

The V and J genes are TRBV28 and TRBJ1-5, with TRBD1 as a possible D gene (6 bases). V gave up 5 bases and J gave up 3 bases, with 14 bases separating them. Germline assignment: CDR1 MDHEN and CDR2 SYDVKM. This CDR3 comprises 15 residues. CDR3 in DNA: TGTGCCAGCAGTCCCGGAGGACAGATCAATCAGCCCCAGCATTTT. Translated, it gives CASSPGGQINQPQHF.

The chain carries TRBV28 and TRBJ2-2; 9 nucleotides agree with TRBD1. CDR3 length: 18 residues. The V segment lost 7 bases and the J segment 1 base; nucleotides outside the gene matches: 13. The germline V gene encodes CDR1 MDHEN and CDR2 SYDVKM. The CDR3 spells CASTPGQGWIRNTGELFF. CDR3 coding DNA: TGTGCCAGCACCCCAGGACAGGGGTGGATACGGAACACCGGGGAGCTGTTTTTT.

The V and J genes are TRBV28 and TRBJ2-5; 8 nucleotides line up with TRBD2. With V trimmed by 7 bases and J by 5 bases, 6 bases remained unmatched. The CDR3 contains 13 residues. CDR1 and CDR2 (germline): MDHEN, SYDVKM. The CDR3 spells CASTAGGRETQYF. The CDR3 region has the DNA TGTGCCAGCACCGCGGGGGGCCGGGAGACCCAGTACTTC.

CDR3 nucleotides: TGTGCCAGCAGCCAGGGGAGGAACACTGAAGCTTTCTTT. It is translated as CASSQGRNTEAFF. The gene calls are TRBV7-2 and TRBJ1-1, with a possible D match to TRBD1 (6 bases). The CDR3 loop spans 13 amino acids. CDR1 is SGHTA and CDR2 is FQGNSA in the germline V gene. Deletions cut 5 bases from V and 1 base from J, with 8 bases between.

The rearrangement joins TRBV28 to TRBJ2-1, with TRBD1 matching over 10 bases. The V gene end was trimmed by 5 bases and the J gene end by 7 bases; junction bases not matched to a gene: 8. CDR3 size: 15 residues. CDR1 is MDHEN and CDR2 is SYDVKM in the germline V gene. CDR3 in DNA: TGTGCCAGCAGTACGACAGGGGGCATTTTGAATGAGCAGTTCTTC. This encodes CASSTTGGILNEQFF.

V gene TRBV30 combines with J gene TRBJ2-2; possibly TRBD1 or TRBD2 for D (6 bases each). Germline-derived CDR1 and CDR2 are GTSNPN and SVGIG (reference sequence). V lost 7 bases, J lost 9 bases, and 21 bases lay in between. This CDR3 is 14 amino acids long. The DNA of the CDR3 is TGTGCCTTGGAAAGGGGGGTTGGACTCCGGGAGCTGTTTTTT. The encoded protein is CALERGVGLRELFF.

The V gene is TRBV7-8, the J gene TRBJ2-7, with 9 bases lining up with TRBD2. The CDR3 runs 18 residues. V was clipped by 7 bases and J by 7 bases; unmatched bases: 23. Germline V gene sequence: CDR1 SGHVS, CDR2 FQNEAQ. The CDR3: CASTWRGGVGTSREEQYF. The CDR3 DNA is TGTGCCAGCACCTGGAGAGGGGGCGTGGGGACTAGCCGTGAGGAGCAGTACTTC.

This clone was detected only once. This chain links TRBV11-3 with TRBJ2-1; 14 bases fit TRBD2. V trimming: 0 bases; J trimming: 7 bases; junction bases outside the gene matches: 11. The CDR3 is made up of 19 amino acids. Germline CDR1 SGHNT, CDR2 YENEEA. DNA for the CDR3: TGTGCCAGCAGCTTAGATAAACCCGGGACTAGCGGGAGCTGGAATGAGCAGTTCTTC. Its protein product is CASSLDKPGTSGSWNEQFF.

The CDR3 DNA is TGTGCCAGTAGGGCGGACAGGTGGAAGACCCAGTACTTC. Encoded protein: CASRADRWKTQYF. The chain employs TRBV19 and TRBJ2-5; 7 positions agree with TRBD1. Germline V gene sequence: CDR1 LNHDA, CDR2 SQIVND (reference sequence). This CDR3 has 13 amino acids. The V segment lost 6 bases and the J segment 6 bases; nucleotides outside the gene matches: 7.

This chain links TRBV5-4 with TRBJ2-1; the D is unclear. CDR3 size: 12 residues. Trimming stripped 0 bases from V and 9 bases from J, with 7 bases between. The germline gives CDR1 SGHNT, CDR2 YYREEE (reference sequence). The CDR3, as DNA: TGTGCCAGCAGCTTGGCAGGCATTGAGCAGTTCTTC. Its protein is CASSLAGIEQFF. The full variable domain, completed using reference TRBV5-4 and TRBJ2-1, is ETGVTQSPTHLIKTRGQQVTLRCSSQSGHNTVSWYQQALGQGPQFIFQYYREEENGRGNFPPRFSGLQFPNYSSELNVNALELDDSALYLCASSLAGIEQFFGPGTRLTVL.

The chain links TRBV2 to TRBJ2-5; D is ambiguous. The V end lost 3 bases, the J end lost 5 bases, and 10 bases lay between the germline ends. The CDR3 runs to 13 residues. The germline V gene encodes CDR1 SNHLY and CDR2 FYNNEI. The CDR3 nucleotides are TGTGCCAGCAGTGATACCGGGCCGGAGACCCAGTACTTC. It specifies CASSDTGPETQYF.

This sequence joins TRBV5-1 and TRBJ2-2, with D uncertain. Between the trimmed V and J ends, which lost 3 bases and 3 bases, there was a span of 12 bases. The CDR3 is 15 residues long. Germline V gives CDR1 SGHRS, CDR2 YFSETQ. CDR3 coding DNA: TGCGCCAGCAGCTCAATGGGAAAGGACACCGGGGAGCTGTTTTTT. Translated, it gives CASSSMGKDTGELFF.